The rows below give T cell receptor beta chains drawn from one sample of a study of vaccination and CD4 T cells after COVID-19. Each CDR3 protein gets one entry after TCRdb re-called the PCR reads with MiXCR. There are some 12,000 distinct CDR3 sequences in the sample; approximately 61% occur only once, and more than 7% lies in the top ten. Their target antigens are unknown. Sample: CD4+ T cells from blood, cultured in vitro. The receptors shown here come from a human donor who had recovered from COVID-19. Each CDR3 is given with its conserved first and last residue. The D gene is left open where the match is weak. Expanded clones get a size class; other rows say once, few or many, or leave the size out.

D gene	J gene	V gene	clone size	CDR3 protein	CDR3 DNA
TRBD1	TRBJ1-1	TRBV20-1	NA	CSARGDRETEAFF	TGCAGTGCTAGAGGGGACAGGGAAACTGAAGCTTTCTTT
NA	TRBJ2-3	TRBV20-1	NA	CSAREGAGRTDTQYF	TGCAGTGCTAGAGAGGGAGCGGGTCGTACAGATACGCAGTATTTT
NA	TRBJ1-2	TRBV19	NA	CATQRSNYGYTF	TGTGCCACTCAGAGGTCTAACTATGGCTACACCTTC
NA	TRBJ2-1	TRBV21-1	NA	CARSHCGLAPYNEQFF	TGTGCCAGATCTCATTGTGGACTAGCGCCCTACAATGAGCAGTTCTTC
NA	TRBJ1-1	TRBV28	once	CASSLLQGDAFF	TGTGCCAGCAGTTTACTACAGGGTGACGCTTTCTTT
NA	TRBJ2-1	TRBV19	NA	CASRAGRSSYNEQFF	TGTGCCAGTAGGGCGGGACGGAGCTCCTACAATGAGCAGTTCTTC
TRBD1	TRBJ1-5	TRBV7-2	few	CASSSGARGLWNQPQHF	TGTGCCAGCAGCTCAGGGGCCAGGGGGCTGTGGAATCAGCCCCAGCATTTT
NA	TRBJ1-2	TRBV5-1	NA	CASSLGYDPGSVVGYTF	TGCGCCAGCAGCTTGGGATACGACCCTGGCTCTGTCGTCGGCTACACCTTC
TRBD2	TRBJ2-7	TRBV19	few	CASTQHLAGGYEQYF	TGTGCCAGTACCCAACACCTAGCGGGAGGCTACGAGCAGTACTTC
TRBD2	TRBJ2-3	TRBV4-1	medium-sized	CASSQERGGADTQYF	TGCGCCAGCAGCCAAGAGCGGGGGGGGGCGGATACGCAGTATTTT
NA	TRBJ1-5	TRBV6-1	NA	CASRTGRINQPQHF	TGTGCCAGCAGGACGGGACGGATCAATCAGCCCCAGCATTTT
NA	TRBJ2-7	TRBV18	NA	CASSPAGSYEQYF	TGTGCCAGCTCACCGGCAGGGTCCTACGAGCAGTACTTC
NA	TRBJ1-5	TRBV24-1	few	CATSGIQNQPQHF	TGTGCCACCAGTGGTATCCAGAATCAGCCCCAGCATTTT
NA	TRBJ1-6	TRBV3-1	NA	CASSQVVRGWNSPLHF	TGTGCCAGCAGCCAAGTAGTCAGGGGATGGAATTCACCCCTCCACTTT
TRBD1	TRBJ1-1	TRBV3-1	NA	CASSHGTGHTEAFF	TGTGCCAGCAGCCACGGGACAGGGCACACTGAAGCTTTCTTT
NA	TRBJ1-6	TRBV28	NA	CAALGPDNSPLHF	TGTGCCGCCCTCGGGCCAGACAATTCACCCCTCCACTTT
NA	TRBJ1-6	TRBV19	NA	CASSYDRTSPLHF	TGTGCCAGTAGTTATGACAGGACTTCACCCCTCCACTTT
TRBD2	TRBJ2-1	TRBV7-6	NA	CASSYGAGVEQFF	TGTGCCAGCAGCTACGGAGCGGGAGTTGAGCAGTTCTTC